Listed below are T cell receptor beta chains from one sample, sequenced in a study of blood T cell repertoires in COVID-19. Assay used: immunoSEQ multiplex PCR; TCRdb lists only in-frame clones, some missing. The sample lists 340,000 or so clones; roughly 84% were seen once. Sequencing was done on a sample of peripheral blood. Receptors were obtained from a middle-aged man with active or convalescent COVID-19. Both conserved end residues are part of each CDR3. D genes are given only for firm matches. Size is stated for part of the rows, as once, few or many counts, or as a class when the clone is expanded.

D: .
V: TRBV5-5
J: TRBJ1-2
size: .
DNA: TGTGCCAGCAGCTTGGTCAGGGAATATGGCTACACCTTC
CDR3: CASSLVREYGYTF

D: .
V: TRBV21-1
J: TRBJ1-2
size: .
DNA: TGTGCCAGCAGCAAAGATCTGGGCAGGTATCTCCAGTATGGCTACACCTTC
CDR3: CASSKDLGRYLQYGYTF

D: TRBD1
V: TRBV28
J: TRBJ1-1
size: .
DNA: TGTGCCAGCAGCTGGGGACAGTTGAACACTGAAGCTTTCTTT
CDR3: CASSWGQLNTEAFF

D: .
V: TRBV7-6
J: TRBJ2-7
size: .
DNA: TGTGCCAGCAGCTCGATAATTGACGGGCGAGGGGAGCAGTACTTC
CDR3: CASSSIIDGRGEQYF

D: .
V: TRBV7-8
J: TRBJ2-1
size: .
DNA: TGTGCCAGCACCTTCGATGGTAGCGCGAATGAGCAGTTCTTC
CDR3: CASTFDGSANEQFF

D: .
V: TRBV6-5
J: TRBJ1-6
size: few
DNA: TGTGCCAGCAGGCCCGGACAGTCCTATAATTCACCCCTCCACTTT
CDR3: CASRPGQSYNSPLHF

D: .
V: TRBV5-1
J: TRBJ2-5
size: .
DNA: TGCGCCAGCAGCCTACAGACCCAAGAGACCCAGTACTTC
CDR3: CASSLQTQETQYF

D: .
V: TRBV9
J: TRBJ1-6
size: .
DNA: TGTGCCAGCAGCGTAGATCCCAGGGGCTCCTATAATTCACCCCTCCACTTT
CDR3: CASSVDPRGSYNSPLHF

D: TRBD1
V: TRBV5-1
J: TRBJ2-7
size: .
DNA: TGCGCCAGCAGCATTTCGGACAGGGGGCTCGAGCAGTACTTC
CDR3: CASSISDRGLEQYF

D: TRBD2
V: TRBV5-5
J: TRBJ2-5
size: .
DNA: TGTGCCAGCAGCCGGGACTATCAAGAGACCCAGTACTTC
CDR3: CASSRDYQETQYF

D: .
V: TRBV3-1/TRBV3-2
J: TRBJ1-2
size: few
DNA: TGTGCCAGCAGCCAAACAGACCTAATCTGGTCCACACCATCCTCCTTC
CDR3: CASSQTDLIWSTPSSF

D: .
V: TRBV28
J: TRBJ1-2
size: few
DNA: TGTGCCAGCAGTACAGATAGAGGCTACACCTTC
CDR3: CASSTDRGYTF

D: TRBD2
V: TRBV4-2
J: TRBJ2-1
size: .
DNA: TGTGCCAGCAGTCGGACTAGCGGGGATTCTAGCCACAATGAGCAGTTCTTC
CDR3: CASSRTSGDSSHNEQFF

D: TRBD1
V: TRBV19
J: TRBJ2-5
size: .
DNA: TGTGCCAGTAACAACCCGGACAGGGGAGAGACCCAGTACTTC
CDR3: CASNNPDRGETQYF

D: .
V: TRBV18
J: TRBJ1-5
size: .
DNA: TGTGCCAGCTCACCGAGACAGAGCAATCAGCCCCAGCATTTT
CDR3: CASSPRQSNQPQHF

D: TRBD2
V: TRBV9
J: TRBJ2-3
size: .
DNA: TGTGCCAGCAGCGTAGATAGGACTAGCGGGGGAGATACGCAGTATTTT
CDR3: CASSVDRTSGGDTQYF

D: .
V: TRBV20-1
J: TRBJ2-1
size: .
DNA: TGCAGTGCTTCGGACAGAGCGCCGCAGTTCTTC
CDR3: CSASDRAPQFF

D: .
V: TRBV5-5
J: TRBJ1-2
size: .
DNA: TGTGCCAGCAGCTTACGAGATCCAGGGGCAGCCTATGGCTACACCTTC
CDR3: CASSLRDPGAAYGYTF

D: .
V: TRBV6-1
J: TRBJ1-6
size: .
DNA: TGTGCCAGCAGTGAGAGGAGACTAGGGACTAGATCACCCCTCCACTTT
CDR3: CASSERRLGTRSPLHF

D: .
V: TRBV18
J: TRBJ1-4
size: .
DNA: TGTGCCAGCTCATCCTCCTCAACTAATGAAAAACTGTTTTTT
CDR3: CASSSSSTNEKLFF

D: .
V: TRBV12-3/TRBV12-4
J: TRBJ1-5
size: .
DNA: TGTGCCAGCAAGCGATTCGGAAGTCAGCCCCAGCATTTT
CDR3: CASKRFGSQPQHF

D: TRBD1
V: TRBV19
J: TRBJ1-4
size: .
DNA: TGTGCCAGTACCAGAGAGGGGGCCTTGAATGAAAAACTGTTTTTT
CDR3: CASTREGALNEKLFF

D: TRBD2
V: TRBV5-4
J: TRBJ2-1
size: .
DNA: TGTGCCAGCAGCTTGGCGGTAGCGGGGGGTCCCTCCTACAATGAGCAGTTCTTC
CDR3: CASSLAVAGGPSYNEQFF

D: TRBD2
V: TRBV7-2
J: TRBJ2-5
size: .
DNA: TGTGCCAGCAGCCTGGCTAGCGGGTCTCAAGAGACCCAGTACTTC
CDR3: CASSLASGSQETQYF

D: TRBD1
V: TRBV5-8
J: TRBJ1-1
size: .
DNA: TGTGCCAGCAGTCAGGGACAGGGGGTGGCTGACACTGAAGCTTTCTTT
CDR3: CASSQGQGVADTEAFF

D: .
V: TRBV21-1
J: TRBJ1-1
size: .
DNA: TGTGCCAGCAGCAAAGCAGGGGAGACAGGGAACACTGAAGCTTTCTTT
CDR3: CASSKAGETGNTEAFF

D: .
V: TRBV28
J: TRBJ1-1
size: .
DNA: TGTGCCAGCAGTTCAATGGGCCGGGGGGGGAACACTGAAGCTTTCTTT
CDR3: CASSSMGRGGNTEAFF

D: .
V: TRBV30
J: TRBJ1-3
size: .
DNA: TGTGCCTGGAGTGTACAGGGAAGAAACACCATATATTTT
CDR3: CAWSVQGRNTIYF

D: TRBD2
V: TRBV9
J: TRBJ2-5
size: .
DNA: TGTGCCAGCAGCGTAGCCCCGGCCGGGACTAGCGGCCAAGAGACCCAGTACTTC
CDR3: CASSVAPAGTSGQETQYF

D: TRBD2
V: TRBV5-5
J: TRBJ2-4
size: once
DNA: TGTGCCAGCAGCTTGGTTCTAGCGGGAGGGCCGTACATTCAGTACTTC
CDR3: CASSLVLAGGPYIQYF

D: .
V: TRBV6-5
J: TRBJ2-4
size: .
DNA: TGTGCCAGCAGTCGACCCCTAGTCAAAAACATTCAGTACTTC
CDR3: CASSRPLVKNIQYF

D: TRBD2
V: TRBV7-2
J: TRBJ2-1
size: .
DNA: TGTGCCAGCAGCTTAGCTAGCGGGGTTACCAATGAGCAGTTCTTC
CDR3: CASSLASGVTNEQFF

D: TRBD1
V: TRBV6-5
J: TRBJ1-6
size: few
DNA: TGTGCCAGCTGGGACAGAAGCTCCTATAATTCACCCCTCCACTTT
CDR3: CASWDRSSYNSPLHF

D: .
V: TRBV30
J: TRBJ1-1
size: .
DNA: TGTGCCTGGACCGCTACAGAGAACACTGAAGCTTTCTTT
CDR3: CAWTATENTEAFF

D: TRBD1
V: TRBV11-2
J: TRBJ1-2
size: once
DNA: TGTGCCAGCAGCCCCGACAGGGATCATGGCTACACCTTC
CDR3: CASSPDRDHGYTF

D: TRBD1
V: TRBV27
J: TRBJ1-1
size: .
DNA: TGTGCCAGCAGTTCTTTCGACAGGGTCTATGAAGCTTTCTTT
CDR3: CASSSFDRVYEAFF

D: .
V: TRBV7-2
J: TRBJ1-6
size: once
DNA: TGTGCCAGCAGCCCCTGGCGGTTAGACGGCGAACTTTCACCCCTCCACTTT
CDR3: CASSPWRLDGELSPLHF

D: TRBD2
V: TRBV5-1
J: TRBJ2-5
size: .
DNA: TGCGCCAGCAGCTTGGGCGCGGGGGGGTCACTGGAGACCCAGTACTTC
CDR3: CASSLGAGGSLETQYF

D: TRBD1
V: TRBV29-1
J: TRBJ2-1
size: .
DNA: TGCAGCGTCTATGGACAGGGGGCGAGCTCCTACAATGAGCAGTTCTTC
CDR3: CSVYGQGASSYNEQFF

D: TRBD1
V: TRBV2
J: TRBJ1-5
size: .
DNA: TGTGCCAGCATGGGGACAGGGGACCAGCCCCAGCATTTT
CDR3: CASMGTGDQPQHF

D: .
V: TRBV27
J: TRBJ1-4
size: .
DNA: TGTGCCAGCAGTTTATCGACGGCACAGGGCTCTGAAAAACTGTTTTTT
CDR3: CASSLSTAQGSEKLFF

D: .
V: TRBV4-1
J: TRBJ1-2
size: .
DNA: TGCGCCAGCAGCCAGGAAATCAGGGGAGGGGGCTACACCTTC
CDR3: CASSQEIRGGGYTF

D: .
V: TRBV12-3/TRBV12-4
J: TRBJ2-7
size: .
DNA: TGTGCCAGCAGTTATCAGGGATCCTACGAGCAGTACTTC
CDR3: CASSYQGSYEQYF

D: TRBD1
V: TRBV7-9
J: TRBJ1-2
size: .
DNA: TGTGCCAGCAGCTTCAGGGGGGAAGGTTATGGCTACACCTTC
CDR3: CASSFRGEGYGYTF

D: .
V: TRBV6-5
J: TRBJ2-7
size: .
DNA: TGTGCCAGCAAGGAAGGGGGGGTCGACTCCTACGAGCAGTACTTC
CDR3: CASKEGGVDSYEQYF

D: .
V: TRBV27
J: TRBJ2-1
size: once
DNA: TGTGCCAGCAGTTCCCGACTCGGGGAGAGCTCCTACAATGAGCAGTTCTTC
CDR3: CASSSRLGESSYNEQFF

D: .
V: TRBV10-3
J: TRBJ2-3
size: .
DNA: TGTGCCATCAGTACAGGGTTCGGGGATACGCAGTATTTT
CDR3: CAISTGFGDTQYF

D: .
V: TRBV14
J: TRBJ2-7
size: .
DNA: TGTGCCAGCAGCCAAGACTCCCTACCCCCCGAGCAGTACTTC
CDR3: CASSQDSLPPEQYF

D: TRBD1
V: TRBV5-1
J: TRBJ1-2
size: .
DNA: TGCGCCAGCAGCCAACTGGGACAGGGGATCTATGGCTACACCTTC
CDR3: CASSQLGQGIYGYTF

D: TRBD2
V: TRBV9
J: TRBJ2-3
size: .
DNA: TGTGCCAGCAGCGTACCCAGCGGGAGCCCCACAGATACGCAGTATTTT
CDR3: CASSVPSGSPTDTQYF

D: TRBD1
V: TRBV6-1
J: TRBJ1-2
size: .
DNA: TGTGCCAGCAGTGACCAGCACCGTACGACAGGGCTGGGTCCCGGCTACACCTTC
CDR3: CASSDQHRTTGLGPGYTF

D: .
V: TRBV11-2
J: TRBJ2-7
size: .
DNA: TGTGCCAGCAGTGATAGCCGCCCCTCCTACGAGCAGTACTTC
CDR3: CASSDSRPSYEQYF

D: TRBD2
V: TRBV9
J: TRBJ2-1
size: once
DNA: TGTGCCAGCAGCGTAGATGGCGGGGGCTACAATGAGCAGTTCTTC
CDR3: CASSVDGGGYNEQFF

D: .
V: TRBV6-5
J: TRBJ1-5
size: .
DNA: TGTGCCAGCAGTTCGACAGGAGGCAATCAGCCCCAGCATTTT
CDR3: CASSSTGGNQPQHF

D: TRBD2
V: TRBV25-1
J: TRBJ2-7
size: .
DNA: TGTGCCAGCAGTGCCCGAGGAGCGGGATCTCTCGAGCAGTACTTC
CDR3: CASSARGAGSLEQYF

D: .
V: TRBV2
J: TRBJ1-6
size: .
DNA: TGTGCCAGCAGTGTTGCCGGGGTTAATTCACCCCTCCACTTT
CDR3: CASSVAGVNSPLHF

D: TRBD1
V: TRBV9
J: TRBJ2-7
size: .
DNA: TGTGCCAGCAGGGGAGACAGGGACTACGAGCAGTACTTC
CDR3: CASRGDRDYEQYF